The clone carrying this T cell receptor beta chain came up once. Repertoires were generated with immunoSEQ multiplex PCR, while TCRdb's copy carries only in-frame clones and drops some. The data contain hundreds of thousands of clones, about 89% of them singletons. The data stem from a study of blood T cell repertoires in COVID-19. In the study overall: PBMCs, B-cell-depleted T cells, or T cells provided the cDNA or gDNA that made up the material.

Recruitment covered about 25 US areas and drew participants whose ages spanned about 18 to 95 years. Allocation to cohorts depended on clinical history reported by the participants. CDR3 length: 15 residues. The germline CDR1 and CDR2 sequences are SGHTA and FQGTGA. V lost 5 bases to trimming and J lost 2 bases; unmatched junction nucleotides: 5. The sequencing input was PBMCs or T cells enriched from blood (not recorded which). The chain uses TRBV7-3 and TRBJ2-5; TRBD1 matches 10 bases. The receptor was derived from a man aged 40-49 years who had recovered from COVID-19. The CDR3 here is CASSRQGALQETQYF. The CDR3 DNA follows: TGTGCCAGCAGCCGACAGGGGGCGCTGCAAGAGACCCAGTACTTC.